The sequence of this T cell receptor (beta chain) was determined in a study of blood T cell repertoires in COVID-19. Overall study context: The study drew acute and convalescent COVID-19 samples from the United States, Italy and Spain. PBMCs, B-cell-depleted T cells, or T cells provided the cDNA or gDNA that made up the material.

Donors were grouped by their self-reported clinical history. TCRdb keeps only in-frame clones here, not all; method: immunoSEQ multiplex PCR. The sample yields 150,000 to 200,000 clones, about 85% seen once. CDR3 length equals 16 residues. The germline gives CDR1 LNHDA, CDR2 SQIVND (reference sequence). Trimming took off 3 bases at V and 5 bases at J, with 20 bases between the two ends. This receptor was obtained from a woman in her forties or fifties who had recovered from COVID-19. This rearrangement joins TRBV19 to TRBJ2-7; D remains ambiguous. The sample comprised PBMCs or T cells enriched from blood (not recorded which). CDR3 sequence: CASSISPSGSYDEQYF. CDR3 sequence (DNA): TGTGCCAGTAGTATCTCTCCATCCGGGTCCTACGACGAGCAGTACTTC.